This entry describes one TCR beta chain. This entry belongs to a study of blood T cell repertoires in COVID-19. V lost 1 base, J lost 2 bases, and 6 bases lay in between. The CDR3 runs 13 residues. Germline CDR1 is SEHNR and CDR2 is FQNEAQ (reference sequence). In the original analysis: The assay estimated nucleated cells by amplifying reference gene primers. TCRdb keeps only in-frame clones here, not all; method: immunoSEQ multiplex PCR. That table supplies the V and J calls and clone size; D and trimming were determined from the DNA. The sample has some 360,000 clones; roughly 90% are singletons. Living in about two dozen US areas, the participants were between about 18 and 95 years of age. Each participant's cohort was designated according to participant-reported clinical history. All exposed participants met a person with COVID-19 within 2 weeks before entering the study.

The V gene is TRBV7-9, the J gene TRBJ2-7; D gene unclear. The sample was PBMCs or T cells enriched from blood (not recorded which). The receptor comes from a woman between 25 and 40 years old who had been exposed to COVID-19. The CDR3 is CASSLVGAYEQYF. The CDR3 coding sequence is TGTGCCAGCAGCTTAGTAGGAGCCTACGAGCAGTACTTC.